A single sample gave rise to the 20 T cell receptor beta chains below, sequenced in a study of radiation and T cells in renal cell carcinoma. TCRdb keeps only in-frame clones here, not all; method: immunoSEQ multiplex PCR. This table has roughly 14,000 clones, 62% appearing once. As to treatment: treatment-naive control, cytoreductive nephrectomy. The material was tumor tissue, obtained from a patient whose treatment was nephrectomy without radiotherapy. The receptors derive from a man in his fifties or sixties with renal cell carcinoma.

The chain couples TRBV7-9 to TRBJ1-1, with TRBD1 matching over 9 bases. The CDR3 has 15 residues. Germline CDR1 SEHNR, CDR2 FQNEAQ (reference sequence). V lost 5 bases to trimming and J lost 3 bases; unmatched junction nucleotides: 7. CDR3 sequence: CASSNRQGGDTEAFF. In nucleotides, the CDR3 is TGTGCCAGCAGCAATCGACAGGGGGGGGACACTGAAGCTTTCTTT.

The chain uses TRBV5-1 and TRBJ1-5; tentative D call: TRBD1 (6 bases). The CDR3 loop spans 14 amino acids. V gave up 1 base and J gave up 10 bases, with 15 bases separating them. Germline CDR1 reads SGHRS; CDR2 reads YFSETQ. The CDR3 DNA reads as TGCGCCAGCAGCTTGACAGGGCAATCGGGCCCCCAGCATTTT. Translation: CASSLTGQSGPQHF.

This clone was seen a few times. The chain is built from TRBV5-1 and TRBJ1-3; weak D call: TRBD1 (6 bases). V was shortened by 0 bases and J by 2 bases, with 12 bases between the two germline ends. Germline V gene lookup returns CDR1 SGHRS and CDR2 YFSETQ. CDR3 length: 16 amino acids. The CDR3 reads CASSLGHGGPGNTIYF. CDR3 DNA: TGCGCCAGCAGCTTGGGCCATGGGGGGCCTGGAAACACCATATATTTT.

The chain employs TRBV15 and TRBJ2-5; 10 bases line up with TRBD2. Per germline, CDR1 LNHNV and CDR2 YYDKDF (reference sequence). Losses at the gene ends were 1 base for V and 5 bases for J; bases not matched to a gene: 7. The CDR3 extends over 16 amino acids. This CDR3 is CATSRGTSGAGETQYF. CDR3 sequence (DNA): TGTGCCACCAGCAGAGGAACTAGCGGGGCCGGGGAGACCCAGTACTTC.

CDR3 sequence: CATTTQHRGYTF. The CDR3 DNA is TGTGCCACCACCACGCAGCATCGTGGCTACACCTTC. The chain links TRBV28 to TRBJ1-2; D gene uncertain. In germline, CDR1 is MDHEN, CDR2 SYDVKM. This CDR3 spans 12 amino acids. V lost 10 bases to trimming and J lost 7 bases, with 16 bases between them.

The gene calls are TRBV5-3 and TRBJ2-7; no definite D call. TRBV5-3 is sorted into the ORF group, with uncertain function. CDR3 length equals 16 residues. Trimming cost V 4 bases and J 3 bases, with 20 bases left between them. CDR3 sequence (DNA): TGTGCCAGAAGCCAAAAATTGTGCAATTCTAACTACGAGCAGTACTTC. Translated: CARSQKLCNSNYEQYF.

The V call is TRBV27, the J call TRBJ1-2; D is unclear. Germline V gene lookup returns CDR1 MNHEY and CDR2 SMNVEV (reference sequence). This CDR3 is built from 14 residues. V was pared by 5 bases and J by 6 bases, with 16 bases between. The CDR3: CASSVFRGLDGYTF. As DNA, the CDR3 is TGTGCCAGCAGTGTTTTCCGGGGATTGGATGGCTACACCTTC.

The chain employs TRBV18 and TRBJ1-3; TRBD1 matches at 9 bases. With 4 bases clipped from V and 2 bases from J, the junction kept 3 bases outside the gene matches. The CDR3 loop spans 15 amino acids. In germline, CDR1 is KGHSH, CDR2 LQKENI. CDR3 DNA: TGTGCCAGCTCACTAGGACAGGGGACTGGAAACACCATATATTTT. Its translation: CASSLGQGTGNTIYF.

J is TRBJ2-7 and V is TRBV7-8; 7 bases line up with TRBD2. Germline V CDR1 and CDR2: SGHVS, FQNEAQ. The CDR3 length is 15 residues. With V trimmed by 3 bases and J by 4 bases, 9 bases remained unmatched. The CDR3 DNA reads as TGTGCCAGCAGCTTGGGGAGGGCGGCAGGATACGAGCAGTACTTC. Its protein product is CASSLGRAAGYEQYF.

V gene TRBV28 combines with J gene TRBJ2-7, with D perhaps TRBD1 (6 bases). V was clipped by 4 bases and J by 4 bases, with 17 bases between them. Germline CDR1 MDHEN, CDR2 SYDVKM. CDR3 length: 15 residues. In DNA, the CDR3 is TGTGCCAGCAGTTCACAGGGCCCTACACGTTACGAGCAGTACTTC. It translates to CASSSQGPTRYEQYF.

CDR3 protein: CASSRPTGRGTGELFF. The CDR3 DNA is TGTGCCAGCAGCCGACCGACAGGGCGCGGCACCGGGGAGCTGTTTTTT. The chain employs TRBV7-2 and TRBJ2-2, with 7 nucleotides matching TRBD1. V dropped 5 bases and J dropped 4; count of bases not matched to a gene: 10. The germline gives CDR1 SGHTA, CDR2 FQGNSA. The CDR3 is made up of 16 amino acids.

J is TRBJ2-2 and V is TRBV9, with D tentatively TRBD2 (5 bases). Deletions cut 3 bases from V and 6 bases from J, with 6 bases between. Germline lookup yields CDR1 SGDLS and CDR2 YYNGEE. This CDR3 region has 12 residues. The CDR3 sequence: CASSERSGELFF. CDR3 nucleotides: TGTGCCAGCAGCGAGCGGTCCGGGGAGCTGTTTTTT.

This rearrangement joins TRBV7-9 to TRBJ1-2; TRBD1 agrees at 10 bases. Germline CDR1 reads SEHNR; CDR2 reads FQNEAQ (reference sequence). Unmatched junction bases numbered 5, after V lost 1 base and J lost 6 bases. CDR3 size: 15 residues. CDR3 residues: CASSLGRTGGDGYTF. CDR3 nucleotides: TGTGCCAGCAGCTTAGGCCGGACAGGGGGAGATGGCTACACCTTC.

This clone was counted a single time. The chain combines TRBV5-3 with TRBJ2-5, with D possibly TRBD1 on 5 matching bases. TRBV5-3 is identified as an open reading frame with a role that is uncertain. This CDR3 has 17 residues. Deletions cut 4 bases from V and 0 bases from J, with 19 bases between. CDR3 loop: CARSPCQGDRYQETQYF. Written as DNA, the CDR3 is TGTGCCAGAAGCCCCTGTCAGGGCGACCGGTACCAAGAGACCCAGTACTTC.

This chain joins TRBV7-2 and TRBJ2-1, with 9 nucleotides matching TRBD1. Germline V gives CDR1 SGHTA, CDR2 FQGNSA. The CDR3 loop spans 14 amino acids. V was pared by 6 bases and J by 7 bases, with 7 bases of the junction left unmatched. The CDR3 loop is CASSRDRAGNEQFF. The CDR3 DNA reads TGTGCCAGCAGTCGGGACAGGGCGGGTAATGAGCAGTTCTTC.

The CDR3 here is CASSYNHYRVYGYTF. Here the CDR3 DNA reads TGTGCCAGCAGCTACAATCATTACAGGGTTTATGGCTACACCTTC. The rearrangement joins TRBV28 to TRBJ1-2; tentative D call: TRBD1 (6 bases). The CDR3 sequence is 15 residues long. CDR1 MDHEN and CDR2 SYDVKM come from the germline V gene. V dropped 6 bases and J dropped 5 bases, with 19 bases sitting between them.

The chain carries TRBV25-1 and TRBJ2-5; 9 bases fit TRBD1. The germline gives CDR1 MGHDK, CDR2 SYGVNS. With 6 bases clipped from V and 4 bases from J, the junction kept 6 bases outside the gene matches. The length of the CDR3 is 14 residues. CDR3 coding DNA: TGTGCCAGCAGCACACAGGGGGCGCGAGAGACCCAGTACTTC. Its protein is CASSTQGARETQYF.

CDR3 protein: CASSPVGEVGYGYTF. The CDR3 DNA reads as TGTGCCAGCAGCCCCGTGGGGGAAGTTGGCTATGGCTACACCTTC. This rearrangement joins TRBV7-2 to TRBJ1-2, with D possibly matching TRBD1 (5 bases). Trimming took off 5 bases at V and 4 bases at J, with 17 bases between the two ends. Germline V gives CDR1 SGHTA, CDR2 FQGNSA. The CDR3 is 15 residues long. Full variable domain (rest looked up from reference TRBV7-2 and TRBJ1-2): GAGVSQSPSNKVTEKGKDVELRCDPISGHTALYWYRQSLGQGLEFLIYFQGNSAPDKSGLPSDRFSAERTGGSVSTLTIQRTQQEDSAVYLCASSPVGEVGYGYTFGSGTRLTVV.

The chain is built from TRBV5-1 and TRBJ2-5; 10 nucleotides align to TRBD2. In germline, CDR1 is SGHRS, CDR2 YFSETQ. V was clipped by 4 bases and J by 5 bases; unmatched bases: 11. There are 16 residues in the CDR3. For the CDR3, the DNA is TGCGCCAGCAGCCTCTCCACAGCGGGAGGGTGGGAGACCCAGTACTTC. This codes for CASSLSTAGGWETQYF.

The chain has TRBV25-1 and TRBJ2-3; D is unclear. Trimming took off 6 bases at V and 4 bases at J, with 14 bases between the two ends. There are 14 residues in the CDR3. CDR1 is MGHDK, CDR2 SYGVNS, per germline. DNA for the CDR3: TGTGCCAGCAGCCCGGGTATCGGGCCAGATACGCAGTATTTT. Translation gives CASSPGIGPDTQYF.